The T cell receptor (beta chain) under discussion was sequenced for a study of blood T cell repertoires in COVID-19. Study at large: Some COVID-19 samples were acute and others convalescent; all came from the United States, Italy and Spain. From T cells, B-cell-depleted T cells, or PBMCs came the material, which was cDNA or gDNA.

Authors' methods: Estimated nucleated cell counts came from reference gene primer amplification. Repertoires were generated with immunoSEQ multiplex PCR, while TCRdb's copy carries only in-frame clones and drops some. The V and J calls and clone size were taken over from that table, and D and trimming were inferred from the DNA. This table has approximately 150,000 clones, approximately 81% appearing once. The trim removed 4 bases at V and 9 bases at J, leaving 4 bases unmatched. From germline, CDR1 is LNHDA and CDR2 SQIVND (reference sequence). This CDR3 is built from 14 residues. This clone showed up just once.

Specimen: peripheral blood. J is TRBJ2-1 and V is TRBV19; 12 bases map to TRBD2. The TCR sequence derives from a man aged 55 to 70 with acute or convalescent COVID-19. CDR3 sequence: CASSKGLAGSEQFF. The CDR3 DNA sequence: TGTGCCAGTAGTAAAGGACTAGCGGGGTCTGAGCAGTTCTTC.